The entry that follows covers one TCR beta chain sequence. The antigen remains undetermined. V was cut by 5 bases and J by 1 base, with 15 bases left in between. The length of the CDR3 is 16 residues. Germline assignment: CDR1 SGHAT and CDR2 FQNNGV. These data come from a study of beta chain features in type 1 diabetes. Study observations and caveats: A moderate, significant TCRB CDR3 shortening appeared in type 1 diabetes across four CD4+ subsets. These data did not resolve whether HLA type affects TCRB rearrangement. Cells carrying high TCR expression could end up over-represented when cDNA is sequenced.

The investigators reverse transcribed all of the isolated RNA, so they sequenced expressed TCRB transcripts. Clones were read by immunoSEQ multiplex PCR, and TCRdb kept only the in-frame ones, dropping some. The sample yields roughly 340,000 clones, about 12% seen once. Each sorted population was over 98% pure. What was sequenced was naive CD4+ T cells from blood. V is TRBV11-2 and J is TRBJ2-1; D is perhaps TRBD2 (6 bases). The clonotype was recovered from a woman under 30 with type 1 diabetes. The CDR3 sequence: CASSPGLFASYNEQFF. The CDR3 DNA sequence: TGTGCCAGCAGCCCGGGACTCTTTGCGTCCTACAATGAGCAGTTCTTC.